One and the same sample provided the 8 T cell receptor beta chains below, sequenced in a study of blood T cell repertoires in COVID-19. The method was immunoSEQ multiplex PCR; TCRdb's version includes in-frame clones alone and lacks a portion of them. Of about 43,000 clones in the sample, roughly 91% were seen once. Sequenced material: peripheral blood. The receptors shown here come from a human donor in a cohort sampled during active COVID-19.

This chain uses TRBV28 with TRBJ2-7; D is undetermined. CDR1 and CDR2 from the germline V gene are MDHEN and SYDVKM. The ends were cut back, 3 bases at V and 3 bases at J, with 18 bases in the middle. This CDR3 is 16 amino acids long. In DNA form, the CDR3 reads TGTGCCAGCAGTTTGCCCGGCGGCAGAAACGGCTACGAGCAGTACTTC. Translating it yields CASSLPGGRNGYEQYF.

This chain connects TRBV6-6 to TRBJ1-5, with 8 bases identical to TRBD1. The V gene end was trimmed by 5 bases and the J gene end by 5 bases; junction bases not matched to a gene: 8. CDR3 length: 15 residues. CDR1 is MNHNY, CDR2 SVGAGI, per germline (reference sequence). CDR3: CASSVDRAGYQPQHF. DNA for the CDR3: TGTGCCAGCAGTGTGGACAGGGCAGGTTATCAGCCCCAGCATTTT.

The chain combines TRBV9 with TRBJ1-3; D uncertain. This CDR3 is built from 13 residues. In germline, CDR1 is SGDLS, CDR2 YYNGEE. The V gene lost 3 bases and the J gene lost 0 bases, with 4 bases spanning the gap. Here the CDR3 reads CASSANSGNTIYF. The DNA of the CDR3 is TGTGCCAGCAGCGCCAACTCTGGAAACACCATATATTTT.

The V gene is TRBV15, the J gene TRBJ2-1; 9 bases map to TRBD1. Germline CDR1 reads LNHNV; CDR2 reads YYDKDF (reference sequence). V lost 2 bases, J lost 1 base, and 3 bases stayed unmatched. The CDR3 covers 16 residues. The CDR3 region is CATSRMGQGSYNEQFF. The DNA for the CDR3 is TGTGCCACCAGCAGAATGGGACAGGGATCCTACAATGAGCAGTTCTTC.

The rearrangement links TRBV7-2 to TRBJ1-5; the D gene is possibly TRBD1 (6 bases). The V end was cut by 6 bases, the J end by 2 bases, with 14 bases between. The CDR3 is made up of 15 amino acids. Germline V lookup: CDR1 SGHTA, CDR2 FQGNSA. The CDR3 region has the DNA TGTGCCAGCAGTCCCGGGGGGGCACGCAATCAGCCCCAGCATTTT. Translated: CASSPGGARNQPQHF. The full variable domain, its missing parts supplied by reference TRBV7-2 and TRBJ1-5, is GAGVSQSPSNKVTEKGKDVELRCDPISGHTALYWYRQSLGQGLEFLIYFQGNSAPDKSGLPSDRFSAERTGGSVSTLTIQRTQQEDSAVYLCASSPGGARNQPQHFGDGTRLSIL.

This rearrangement joins TRBV6-6 to TRBJ2-5; 7 nucleotides align to TRBD1. CDR3 length: 15 residues. Germline V gene lookup returns CDR1 MNHNY and CDR2 SVGAGI (reference sequence). V shed 4 bases, J shed 5 bases, and the junction held 10 bases outside the gene matches. CDR3 nucleotides: TGTGCCAGCAGTTGGGGACAGCAAGTAGGGGAGACCCAGTACTTC. Amino acid sequence: CASSWGQQVGETQYF.

This clone was counted a few times. Germline and junction disagree at one end, which may indicate a read error. The chain has TRBV11-2 and TRBJ2-7; D ambiguous. Germline loops: CDR1 SGHAT, CDR2 FQNNGV. The CDR3 totals 12 residues. CDR3 in amino acids: CASSLDSADKLF. In DNA form, the CDR3 reads TGTGCCAGCAGCTTAGATTCGGCAGACAAGCTTTTC.

The chain has TRBV27 and TRBJ2-1, with D tentatively TRBD2 (5 bases). Per the germline V gene, CDR1 is MNHEY and CDR2 is SMNVEV (reference sequence). V was clipped by 4 bases and J by 10 bases, with 8 bases between them. CDR3 length: 11 residues. The CDR3 region has the DNA TGTGCCAGCAGTTATAGACTAGAGCAGTTCTTC. Amino acid sequence: CASSYRLEQFF.